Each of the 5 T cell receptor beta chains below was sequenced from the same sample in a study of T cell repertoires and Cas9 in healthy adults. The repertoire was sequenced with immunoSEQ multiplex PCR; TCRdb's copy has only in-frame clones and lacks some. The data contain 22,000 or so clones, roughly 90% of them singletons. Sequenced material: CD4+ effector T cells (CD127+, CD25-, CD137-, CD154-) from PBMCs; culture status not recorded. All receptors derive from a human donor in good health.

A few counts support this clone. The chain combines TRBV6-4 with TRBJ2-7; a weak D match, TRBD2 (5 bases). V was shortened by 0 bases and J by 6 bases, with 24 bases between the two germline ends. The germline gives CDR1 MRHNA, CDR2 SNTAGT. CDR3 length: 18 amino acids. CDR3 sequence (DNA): TGTGCCAGCAGTGACTCGATCGGGGTCATTTACCCAGGCATCGAGCAGTACGTC. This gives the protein CASSDSIGVIYPGIEQYV.

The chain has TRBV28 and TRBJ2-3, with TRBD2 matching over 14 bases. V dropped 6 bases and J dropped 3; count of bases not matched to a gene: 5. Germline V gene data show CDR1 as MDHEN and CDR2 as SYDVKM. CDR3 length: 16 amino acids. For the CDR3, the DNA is TGTGCCAGCAGATGGACTAGCGGGAGGTGGACAGATACGCAGTATTTT. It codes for CASRWTSGRWTDTQYF.

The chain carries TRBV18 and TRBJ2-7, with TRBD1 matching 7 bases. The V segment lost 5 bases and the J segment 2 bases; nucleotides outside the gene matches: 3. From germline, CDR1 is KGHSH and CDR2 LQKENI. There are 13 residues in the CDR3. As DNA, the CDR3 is TGTGCCAGCTCAACCGGGACAGCCTACGAGCAGTACGTC. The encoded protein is CASSTGTAYEQYV.

CDR3 sequence reads: CASSHWGSANEKLFF. CDR3 sequence (DNA): TGTGCCAGCAGCCATTGGGGATCGGCTAATGAAAAACTGTTTTTT. The V gene is TRBV14, the J gene TRBJ1-4, with no clear D. Germline-derived CDR1 and CDR2 are SGHDN and FVKESK. The CDR3 extends over 15 amino acids. Trimming stripped 3 bases from V and 3 bases from J, with 11 bases between.

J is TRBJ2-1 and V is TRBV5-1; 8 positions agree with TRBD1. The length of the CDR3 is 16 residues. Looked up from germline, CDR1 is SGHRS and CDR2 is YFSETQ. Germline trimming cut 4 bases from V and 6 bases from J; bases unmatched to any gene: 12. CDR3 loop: CASSRTMWTGSNEQFF. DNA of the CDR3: TGCGCCAGCAGCCGCACTATGTGGACAGGGTCCAATGAGCAGTTCTTC.